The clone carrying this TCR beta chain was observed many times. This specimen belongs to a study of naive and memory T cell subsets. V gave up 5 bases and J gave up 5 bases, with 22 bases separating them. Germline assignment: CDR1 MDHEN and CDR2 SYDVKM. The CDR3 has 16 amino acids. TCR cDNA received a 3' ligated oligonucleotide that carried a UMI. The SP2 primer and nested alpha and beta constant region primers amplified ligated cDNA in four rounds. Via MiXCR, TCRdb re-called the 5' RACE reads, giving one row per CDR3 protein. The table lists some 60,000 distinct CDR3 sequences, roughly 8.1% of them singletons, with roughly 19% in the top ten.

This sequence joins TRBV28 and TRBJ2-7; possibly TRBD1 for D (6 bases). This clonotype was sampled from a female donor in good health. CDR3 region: CASSVTLRGDSDEQYF. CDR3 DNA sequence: TGTGCCAGCAGTGTCACCCTCAGGGGAGATTCGGACGAGCAGTACTTC.